This TCR beta chain was identified in a study of Ad26.COV2.S vaccination and SARS-CoV-2 variants. CDR3 size: 16 residues. Unmatched junction bases numbered 6, after V lost 3 bases and J lost 1 base. The germline gives CDR1 DFQATT, CDR2 SNEGSKA (reference sequence). Treatment defined: some 20 received Ad26.COV2.S at low or high dose, single or two shots; roughly five received placebo; per-sample allocation not given. Sampling was performed 63 days after the first vaccine or placebo injection. The data were produced by immunoSEQ multiplex PCR, yet TCRdb's version contains in-frame clones alone and is incomplete. Among more than 300,000 clones listed, about 87% were seen once.

The starting material was peripheral blood, obtained in a trial of Ad26.COV2.S vaccine versus placebo. The chain uses TRBV20-1 and TRBJ2-1, with 10 bases that match TRBD1. This sequence was found in a person aged 18 to 65 who received the Ad26.COV2.S COVID-19 vaccine or a placebo. The CDR3 sequence: CSASLGTGESYNEQFF. The CDR3 region has the DNA TGCAGTGCTAGTTTAGGGACAGGGGAATCCTACAATGAGCAGTTCTTC.